A selection of T cell receptor beta chains follows, all from one sample in a study of human T cells and chemical hapten exposure. TCRdb reprocessed the RACE reads with MiXCR, giving one entry per CDR3 protein. The table has about 120,000 distinct CDR3 sequences, approximately 10% seen once. The source material was whole blood, sampled in connection with sensitization to the hapten diphenylcyclopropenone (DPC). The origin of the receptors is a woman between 45 and 65 years old with alopecia areata. Some clones in this sample may be carry-over from other donors' samples. Each CDR3 is given without its conserved first and last residue. Fields, in order: J gene, V gene, CDR3 protein.

j_call: TRBJ2-7; v_call: TRBV7-9; cdr3_aa: ASSARDRPYEQY
j_call: TRBJ1-6; v_call: TRBV12-3/TRBV12-4; cdr3_aa: ASSPGLRPGNSPLH
j_call: TRBJ2-1; v_call: TRBV29-1; cdr3_aa: SVEDPQRESYNEQF
j_call: TRBJ1-2; v_call: TRBV5-6; cdr3_aa: ASSPSFGGGDYGYT
j_call: TRBJ1-6; v_call: TRBV18; cdr3_aa: ASSPGTPSSPLH
j_call: TRBJ1-4; v_call: TRBV4-1; cdr3_aa: ASSQDVAGTNEKLF
j_call: TRBJ2-1; v_call: TRBV12-3/TRBV12-4; cdr3_aa: ASTPLASGRDEQF
j_call: TRBJ1-2; v_call: TRBV20-1; cdr3_aa: SARDRIRGGAYGYT
j_call: TRBJ1-1; v_call: TRBV7-9; cdr3_aa: ASSQGARNTEAF
j_call: TRBJ2-1; v_call: TRBV3-1; cdr3_aa: ASSQSRQGYPV
j_call: TRBJ1-3; v_call: TRBV20-1; cdr3_aa: SGRGAGNTIY
j_call: TRBJ1-5; v_call: TRBV7-2; cdr3_aa: ASSLQLGTGHYSNQPQH
j_call: TRBJ2-1; v_call: TRBV5-1; cdr3_aa: ASTPTGVSSYNEQF
j_call: TRBJ2-3; v_call: TRBV4-1; cdr3_aa: ASSSDGAGGPTDTQY
j_call: TRBJ1-1; v_call: TRBV6-2/TRBV6-3; cdr3_aa: ASSYTRGEAF
j_call: TRBJ2-3; v_call: TRBV4-3; cdr3_aa: ASSQDYSTSTDTQY
j_call: TRBJ2-3; v_call: TRBV12-3/TRBV12-4; cdr3_aa: ASSLAGVADTQY
j_call: TRBJ1-4; v_call: TRBV9; cdr3_aa: ASSDRRGLF
j_call: TRBJ1-1; v_call: TRBV27; cdr3_aa: ASSLIGGSEAF
j_call: TRBJ2-3; v_call: TRBV29-1; cdr3_aa: SASNEGGGADTQY
j_call: TRBJ2-3; v_call: TRBV20-1; cdr3_aa: SARDFGRAQY
j_call: TRBJ2-5; v_call: TRBV5-1; cdr3_aa: ASSPLAGLAGLGSQY
j_call: TRBJ2-3; v_call: TRBV6-5; cdr3_aa: ASSTSGGCTDTQY
j_call: TRBJ2-7; v_call: TRBV13; cdr3_aa: ASRQKGRSHEQY
j_call: TRBJ1-6; v_call: TRBV9; cdr3_aa: ASSVGYSEPLH
j_call: TRBJ1-1; v_call: TRBV6-5; cdr3_aa: ASSYSSGWGTEAF
j_call: TRBJ1-4; v_call: TRBV4-2; cdr3_aa: ASRGTAAEKLF
j_call: TRBJ1-1; v_call: TRBV4-1; cdr3_aa: ASSQGLPRTGGTEAF
j_call: TRBJ2-1; v_call: TRBV29-1; cdr3_aa: SVDDREQF
j_call: TRBJ2-3; v_call: TRBV6-6; cdr3_aa: ASSRVAGGGTDTQY
j_call: TRBJ2-7; v_call: TRBV7-9; cdr3_aa: ASSSDREQY
j_call: TRBJ2-5; v_call: TRBV5-6; cdr3_aa: ASSRLETQY